Listed here are 5 T cell receptor beta chains from one sample, sequenced in a study of CD4 T cells in relation to SARS-CoV-2 and coronaviruses (dated by TCRdb to the early 2020s). CD4+ T cells from unexposed donors were collected before the COVID-19 pandemic (2011-2018). The EasySep CD4+ T cell isolation kit was used to isolate CD4+ T cells once the cultures had run for roughly 10 days. No antigens are known for them. The protocol used for the library was the immunoSEQ multiplex PCR assay. Imported from immuneACCESS, the table was reduced by TCRdb to in-frame sequences with V and J called. These copies leave out some clones; in studies compared against another copy, an unresolved V gene accounts for under half, and the cause of the remainder is not known. This sample is represented by some 30,000 clones; over 65% of them were singletons. Of the sample, 20% to 25% is held by the ten largest clones.

Material: CD4+ T cells from PBMCs, cultured in vitro. The source of these receptors is a human donor in good health.

J is TRBJ2-5 and V is TRBV18; D is perhaps TRBD1 (6 bases). The V gene lost 11 bases and the J gene lost 5 bases, with 18 bases spanning the gap. The CDR3 has 13 amino acids. Germline CDR1 KGHSH, CDR2 LQKENI. The CDR3 spells CAARAGDLETQYF. The CDR3 DNA is TGTGCCGCCCGGGCAGGGGATTTGGAGACCCAGTACTTC.

This clone came up a few times. The rearrangement links TRBV18 to TRBJ1-6; 10 nucleotides line up with TRBD1. V shed 5 bases, J shed 7 bases, and the junction held 8 bases outside the gene matches. This CDR3 has 16 amino acids. CDR1 is KGHSH and CDR2 is LQKENI in the germline V gene. The chain's CDR3 is CASSAGTGVGNSPLHF. The CDR3 DNA reads TGTGCCAGCTCAGCCGGGACAGGGGTAGGGAATTCACCCCTCCACTTT.

This chain connects TRBV6-4 to TRBJ1-5; 7 bases agree with TRBD1. Germline V CDR1 and CDR2: MRHNA, SNTAGT. With V trimmed by 3 bases and J by 2 bases, 7 bases remained unmatched. The CDR3 runs to 16 residues. The DNA for the CDR3 is TGTGCCAGCAGTGAGGGCAGGGGGTATTGCAATCAGCCCCAGCATTTT. Encoded protein: CASSEGRGYCNQPQHF.

The rearrangement joins TRBV11-2 to TRBJ2-5; 8 bases line up with TRBD2. V shed 5 bases and J 1 base; nucleotides not matched to a gene: 9. Germline CDR1 and CDR2: SGHAT and FQNNGV. The CDR3 covers 16 residues. The CDR3 coding sequence is TGTGCCAGCAGCCAACGATTAGGACTAGCCCAAGAGACCCAGTACTTC. Translated: CASSQRLGLAQETQYF.

CDR3 nucleotide sequence: TGTGCCAGCACCCACCCCCGGGACAGGGGGACAACTTTCACAGATACGCAGTATTTT. Its translation is CASTHPRDRGTTFTDTQYF. The V and J genes are TRBV11-2 and TRBJ2-3; 11 bases fit TRBD1. In germline, CDR1 is SGHAT, CDR2 FQNNGV. With 7 bases clipped from V and 2 bases from J, the junction kept 17 bases outside the gene matches. The CDR3 length is 19 residues.